This T cell receptor beta chain was sequenced during a study of response to subunit inactivated influenza vaccine. The CDR3 loop spans 15 amino acids. Germline assignment: CDR1 SEHNR and CDR2 FQNEAQ (reference sequence). After removal of 0 bases from V and 3 bases from J, the junction contained 3 bases not matched to a gene. This clonotype was detected only a few times. TCRdb fed the RT-PCR reads into MiXCR, producing one record per CDR3 protein. Of around 850,000 distinct CDR3 sequences listed, around 18% were seen once; the top ten hold approximately 10%. The rearrangement uses TRBV7-9 and TRBJ2-3, with 7 bases lining up with TRBD2. Sequencing used PBMCs from blood, obtained 4 to 6 days after vaccination. The source is a middle-aged man who received an inactivated influenza vaccine. CDR3: CASSLAVLATDTQYF. CDR3 bases: TGTGCCAGCAGCTTAGCAGTACTAGCGACAGATACGCAGTATTTT.